This paragraph covers one T cell receptor (beta chain) sequence. This specimen belongs to a study of shared clonotypes between healthy human individuals. Naive CD8 cells, CD45RO-negative and positively selected for CCR7, excluded terminally differentiated effector memory CD45RA+ cells. Measured with immunoSEQ multiplex PCR; TCRdb has only the in-frame clones, and not every one. In the table there are some 800,000 clones, 90% to 95% of which are singletons. CDR3 length equals 15 residues. CDR1 MNHEY and CDR2 SVGAGI come from the germline V gene. The V end was cut by 0 bases, the J end by 5 bases, with 11 bases between.

The sequencing input was naive CD8+ T cells sorted from blood. The rearrangement joins TRBV6-5 to TRBJ1-5, with a possible D match to TRBD1 (6 bases). The sequence derives from a young man in good health. CDR3 nucleotides: TGTGCCAGCAGTTACTCTGCAGGGGCCCATCAGCCCCAGCATTTT. Translating gives CASSYSAGAHQPQHF.